What follows describes a single T cell receptor (beta chain). The sample belongs to a study of blood T cell repertoires in COVID-19. The wider study: Samples taken during acute and convalescent COVID-19 were collected in the United States, Italy and Spain. T cells, B-cell-depleted T cells, or PBMCs provided the cDNA or gDNA that served as material.

Measured with immunoSEQ multiplex PCR; TCRdb has only the in-frame clones, and not every one. The data show some 180,000 clones, roughly four fifths seen once. Trimming cost V 1 base and J 6 bases, with 16 bases left between them. Germline assignment: CDR1 SGHKS and CDR2 YYEKEE (reference sequence). The CDR3 runs to 16 residues. This receptor was taken from a man aged 65-85 years with active or convalescent COVID-19. The sequencing sample was made of peripheral blood. This chain uses TRBV5-5 with TRBJ2-2, with D uncertain. CDR3 nucleotide sequence: TGTGCCAGCAGCTTGAGAGCCTTTGGAGACCCCGGGGAGCTGTTTTTT. It translates to CASSLRAFGDPGELFF. The full variable domain, rest sourced from reference TRBV5-5 and TRBJ2-2, is DAGVTQSPTHLIKTRGQQVTLRCSPISGHKSVSWYQQVLGQGPQFIFQYYEKEERGRGNFPDRFSARQFPNYSSELNVNALLLGDSALYLCASSLRAFGDPGELFFGEGSRLTVL.